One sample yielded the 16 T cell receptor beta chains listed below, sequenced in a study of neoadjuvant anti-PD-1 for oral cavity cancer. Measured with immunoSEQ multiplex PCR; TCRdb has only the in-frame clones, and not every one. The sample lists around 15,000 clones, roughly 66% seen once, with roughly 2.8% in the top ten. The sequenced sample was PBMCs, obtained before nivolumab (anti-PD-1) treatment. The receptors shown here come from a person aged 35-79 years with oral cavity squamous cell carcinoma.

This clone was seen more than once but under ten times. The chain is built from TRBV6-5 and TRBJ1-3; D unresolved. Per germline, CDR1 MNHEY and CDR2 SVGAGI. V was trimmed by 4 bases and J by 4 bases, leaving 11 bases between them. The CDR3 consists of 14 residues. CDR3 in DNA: TGTGCCAGCAGTTCCATGGACGCCGGAAACACCATATATTTT. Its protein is CASSSMDAGNTIYF.

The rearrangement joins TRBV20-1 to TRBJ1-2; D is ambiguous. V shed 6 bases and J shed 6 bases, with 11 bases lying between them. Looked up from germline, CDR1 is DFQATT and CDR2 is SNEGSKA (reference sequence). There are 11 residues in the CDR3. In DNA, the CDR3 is TGCAGTGCACGGCACGAAAATGGCTACACCTTC. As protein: CSARHENGYTF.

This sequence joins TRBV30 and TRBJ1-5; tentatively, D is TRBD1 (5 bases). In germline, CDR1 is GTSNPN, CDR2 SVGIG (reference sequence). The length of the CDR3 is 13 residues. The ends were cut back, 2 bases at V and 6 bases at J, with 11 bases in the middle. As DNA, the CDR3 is TGTGCCTGGAGTAGGGGAGAGGCTCAGCCCCAGCATTTT. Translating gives CAWSRGEAQPQHF.

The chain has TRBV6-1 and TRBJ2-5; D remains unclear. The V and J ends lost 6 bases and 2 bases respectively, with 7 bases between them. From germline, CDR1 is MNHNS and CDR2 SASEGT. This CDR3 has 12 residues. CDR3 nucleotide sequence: TGTGCCAGCAGAACCTTACAAGAGACCCAGTACTTC. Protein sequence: CASRTLQETQYF.

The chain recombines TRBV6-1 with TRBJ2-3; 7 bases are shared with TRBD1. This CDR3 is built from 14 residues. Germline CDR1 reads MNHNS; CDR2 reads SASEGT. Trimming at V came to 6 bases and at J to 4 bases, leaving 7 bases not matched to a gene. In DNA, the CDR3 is TGTGCCAGCAGGATACGACAGGGCCCAGATACGCAGTATTTT. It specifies CASRIRQGPDTQYF.

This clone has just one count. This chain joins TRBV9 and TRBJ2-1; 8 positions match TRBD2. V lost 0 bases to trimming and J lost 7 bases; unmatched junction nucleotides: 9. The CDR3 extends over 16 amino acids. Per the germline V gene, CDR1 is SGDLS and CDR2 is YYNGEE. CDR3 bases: TGTGCCAGCAGCGTAGAGGGGAGCGGGAGTCCAAATGAGCAGTTCTTC. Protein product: CASSVEGSGSPNEQFF.

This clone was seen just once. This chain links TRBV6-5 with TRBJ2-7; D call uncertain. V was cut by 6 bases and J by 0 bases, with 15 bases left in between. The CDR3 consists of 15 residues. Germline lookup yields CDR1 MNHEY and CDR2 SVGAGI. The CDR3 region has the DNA TGTGCCAGCAGACGGGCCCTTGAAAACTCCTACGAGCAGTACTTC. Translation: CASRRALENSYEQYF.

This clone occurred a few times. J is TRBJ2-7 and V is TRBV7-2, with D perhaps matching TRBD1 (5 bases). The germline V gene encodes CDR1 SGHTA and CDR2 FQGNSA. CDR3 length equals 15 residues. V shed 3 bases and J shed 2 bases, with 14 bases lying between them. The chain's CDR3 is CASSFNQGSPYEQYF. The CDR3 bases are TGTGCCAGCAGCTTCAACCAGGGCTCCCCCTACGAGCAGTACTTC.

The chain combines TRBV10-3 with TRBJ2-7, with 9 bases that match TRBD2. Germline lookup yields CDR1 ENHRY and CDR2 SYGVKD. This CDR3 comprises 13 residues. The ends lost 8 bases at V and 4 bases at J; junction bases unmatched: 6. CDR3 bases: TGTGCCATCTCCACTAGCGGGCTTTACGAGCAGTACTTC. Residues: CAISTSGLYEQYF.

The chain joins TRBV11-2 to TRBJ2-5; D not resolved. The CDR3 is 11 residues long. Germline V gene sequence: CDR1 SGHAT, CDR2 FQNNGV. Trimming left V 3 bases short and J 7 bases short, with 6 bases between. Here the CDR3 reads CASSFIGTQYF. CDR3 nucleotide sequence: TGTGCCAGCAGCTTCATCGGGACCCAGTACTTC.

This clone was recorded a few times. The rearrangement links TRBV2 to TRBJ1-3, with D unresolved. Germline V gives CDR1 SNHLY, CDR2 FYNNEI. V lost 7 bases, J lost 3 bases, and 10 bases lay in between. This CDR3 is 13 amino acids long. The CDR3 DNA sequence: TGTGCCAGCAAAAAGGAAATTGGAAACACCATATATTTT. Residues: CASKKEIGNTIYF.

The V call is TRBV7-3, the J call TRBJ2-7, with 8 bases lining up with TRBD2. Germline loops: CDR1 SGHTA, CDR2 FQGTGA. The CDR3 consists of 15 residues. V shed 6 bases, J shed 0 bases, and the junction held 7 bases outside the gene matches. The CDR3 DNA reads TGTGCCAGCAGGTCAACTAGCGGTACCTCCTACGAGCAGTACTTC. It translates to CASRSTSGTSYEQYF.

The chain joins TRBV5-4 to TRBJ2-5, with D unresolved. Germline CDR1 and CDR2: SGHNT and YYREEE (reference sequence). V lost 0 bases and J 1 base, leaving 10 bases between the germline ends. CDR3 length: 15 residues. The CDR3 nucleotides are TGTGCCAGCAGCTTGGGTAGGTCTGCCCAAGAGACCCAGTACTTC. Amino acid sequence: CASSLGRSAQETQYF.

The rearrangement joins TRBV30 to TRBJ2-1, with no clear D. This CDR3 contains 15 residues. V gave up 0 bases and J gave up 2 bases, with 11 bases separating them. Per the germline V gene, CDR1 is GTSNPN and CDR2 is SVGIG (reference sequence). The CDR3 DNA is TGTGCCTGGAGTGTACCGCCGGTTACCTACAATGAGCAGTTCTTC. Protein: CAWSVPPVTYNEQFF.

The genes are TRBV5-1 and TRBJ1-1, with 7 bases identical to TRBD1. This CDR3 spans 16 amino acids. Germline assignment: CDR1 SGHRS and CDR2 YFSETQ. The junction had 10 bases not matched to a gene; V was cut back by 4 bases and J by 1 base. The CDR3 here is CASSPQTGDPNTEAFF. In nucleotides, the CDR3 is TGCGCCAGCAGCCCACAAACAGGGGATCCGAACACTGAAGCTTTCTTT.

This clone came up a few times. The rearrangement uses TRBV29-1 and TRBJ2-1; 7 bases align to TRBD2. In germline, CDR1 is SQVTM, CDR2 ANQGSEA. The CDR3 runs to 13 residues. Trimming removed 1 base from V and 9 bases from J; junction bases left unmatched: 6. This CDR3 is CSVEGTSTSEQFF. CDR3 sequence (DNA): TGCAGCGTTGAAGGGACTAGTACTTCTGAGCAGTTCTTC.